This TCR beta chain was identified during a study of regulatory T cells in long-lasting Graves disease (dated by TCRdb to 2020 to 2022). Concerning the study at large: Newly diagnosed Graves' disease patients had taken antithyroid drugs for less than 3 months. Persistent Graves' disease patients were compared with newly diagnosed Graves' disease patients by peripheral blood TCR sequencing and RNA sequencing. The study was conducted in China and was registered as a clinical trial. A total of roughly 35 samples underwent TCR sequencing: about 13 from persistent and about 20 from newly diagnosed Graves' disease patients. Broader findings and caveats from the paper: Only the TCR beta chain was sequenced and analyzed. Only peripheral blood was studied, because thyroid tissue, the primary lesion, was inaccessible. A larger number of public clonotypes was shared among persistent patients (around 3,000) than among newly diagnosed patients (over 850). As a limitation, the authors acknowledged that the small sample size may reduce accuracy. Preferential use of TRBV28, TRBJ1-2 and TRBJ2-5 was observed in persistent disease, whereas TRBV20-1 and TRBJ2-1 were favored in newly diagnosed disease. Lower TCR Shannon entropy and fewer highly expanded clones were observed in persistent Graves' disease patients than in newly diagnosed patients, which suggested clonal expansion.

The library was made by multiplex PCR. TCRdb names Illumina HiSeq 4000 as the instrument used. TCR beta libraries were built with iRepertoire HTBI primers and Arm-PCR amplification of CDR3 regions. PCR products were gel purified before sequencing. The paper's processing steps were these. A total of fewer than 65 TRBV and 14 TRBJ segments were identified across samples and were used for gene usage analysis of CDR3 amino acid clonotypes. COPE and FqMerger were used to merge filtered high-quality paired reads into contigs. BLAST was used to align contigs to IMGT TRBV, TRBD and TRBJ reference genes, with CDR3 defined following IMGT. Clonotypes above 0.1% frequency were classified as highly expanded clones. Repertoire diversity was measured by Shannon entropy, and V-J evenness by the Gini coefficient. A clonotype found in more than one individual was treated as public. In TCRdb, the public reads were trimmed at Q25 with fastp and aligned with MiXCR, with productive beta chains retained. Every entry covers one CDR3 protein and lists the most common genes and DNA from its rows. TCRdb assigned the V and J calls; the authors' analysis was not used. The sample records about 610,000 distinct CDR3 sequences, approximately 16% of which are singletons. Around 11% of the sample is taken by the ten largest.

As concerns this clonotype: What antigen it recognizes has not been identified. No quality values exist for individual bases; no much larger clone is one base distant.

Compared with germline, V lacks 5 bases and J lacks 8 bases; bases without a gene match: 5. The CDR3 covers 13 residues, taking in both the cysteine and the phenylalanine. The only DNA kept is the CDR3, 39 bases in frame from the first base. Read against the paper, the sample's time point label means: newly diagnosed GD, antithyroid drugs for less than 3 months. RNA was extracted from PBMCs in TRIzol for both TCR sequencing and RNA sequencing. The diagnosis of Graves' disease followed American Thyroid Association guidelines. Patients were recruited from an endocrinology department in Xi'an, China. Each patient gave approximately 10 milliliters of peripheral blood, collected in an EDTA anticoagulant tube. Ficoll Paque Plus density gradient separation was used to isolate PBMCs, and no further T cell sorting was performed. An Agilent 2100 Bioanalyzer and agarose gel were used to assess RNA quality, and a NanoDrop 2000 was used to measure RNA concentration.

This same sample was also part of a study on T cells in Graves' hyperthyroidism and ophthalmopathy. Looking at the second paper: Stable Graves' hyperthyroidism was defined as no progression to ophthalmopathy during 18 months of follow-up. Hyperthyroidism patients were aged 18 to 65 years and newly diagnosed, with disease duration of less than 2 months. The study excluded patients with uncontrolled infections, other autoimmune diseases, pregnancy or lactation. Diagnoses relied on clinical symptoms, serum thyroxine and TRAb, thyroid ultrasound and orbital computed tomography. The first round of RT-PCR for the TCR CDR3 was performed with the HTBI primer set and the Qiagen OneStep RT-PCR kit. Most expanded thyroid clonotypes (frequency above 0.001) were also found in blood, which suggests that blood repertoires may mirror thyroid immune responses. Ophthalmopathy was separated from stable hyperthyroidism by a 13 V-J signature model, with 87.88% sensitivity and around 81% specificity obtained in cross-validation and 80%/75% obtained in testing. In validation, the model predicted progression to ophthalmopathy a median of about 6 months before onset, with 65% to 71% sensitivity and just under 75% specificity. TCR V-J signatures able to tell the groups apart were searched for in a discovery cohort of 100 patients, of whom 43 had Graves' ophthalmopathy and roughly 59 had stable Graves' hyperthyroidism. Prospective prediction of ophthalmopathy was tested in an independent validation cohort consisting of fewer than 20 hyperthyroidism patients and more than 15 patients who later progressed to ophthalmopathy. The roughly 90 discovery patients were divided at random into training and test sets in a 7:3 ratio. In addition, the study compared T-cell repertoires in thyroid tissue and in blood from over 5 Graves' hyperthyroidism patients. After blood sampling, hyperthyroidism patients were treated with methimazole at a starting dose of 30 mg daily, and ophthalmopathy patients were treated with high-dose intravenous methylprednisolone. Libraries were constructed in a second round of multiplex PCR, after which size selection and purification were performed. Sequencing of the libraries was done on an Illumina HiSeq2000 using paired-end 100 bp reads. SOAPnuke was used to process the raw data, throwing out any read that contained adapters or uncalled bases, had a mean Phred below 15, or lacked an exact constant-primer or identifier match. High-quality paired reads were merged using COPE v1.2.5, and each unique nucleotide sequence was defined as a clonotype. MiTCR v1.1 was used to align the clonotypes against IMGT TRBV, TRBD and TRBJ reference segments. Only V-J combinations with frequency above 0.0001, covering 99.2% of repertoires, were analysed. The TCS score was defined as F50 (clonal expansion) divided by E x V (chaos), with BLOSUM62-based TCRdist calculated between CDR3 peptides within each V-J. Welch's t-statistics and random forest reduced 514 V-J features to roughly 13, which were used in a naive Bayes classifier (R e1071). No statistical method was used to set the sample size in advance, and investigators knew the group allocation. According to the paper, TCR Vbeta CDR3 sequencing was carried out on 120 to 150 peripheral blood samples, which came from some 41 ophthalmopathy, around 75 hyperthyroidism and approximately 17 progressor patients.

The sequence joins TRBV12-3 or TRBV12-4 to TRBJ2-1; TRBD2 matches 8 bases in the middle. The material sequenced was peripheral blood mononuclear cells (PBMCs), taken at new diagnosis, from a patient treated with antithyroid drugs. This sequence was found in a man between 18 and 29 years old with Graves disease. Donor details come from another sample of the same person, matched by shared clones. The DNA reads as follows: TGTGCCAGCAGTCCAGGACTAGCCTATGAGCAGTTCTTC. The encoded protein is CASSPGLAYEQFF.